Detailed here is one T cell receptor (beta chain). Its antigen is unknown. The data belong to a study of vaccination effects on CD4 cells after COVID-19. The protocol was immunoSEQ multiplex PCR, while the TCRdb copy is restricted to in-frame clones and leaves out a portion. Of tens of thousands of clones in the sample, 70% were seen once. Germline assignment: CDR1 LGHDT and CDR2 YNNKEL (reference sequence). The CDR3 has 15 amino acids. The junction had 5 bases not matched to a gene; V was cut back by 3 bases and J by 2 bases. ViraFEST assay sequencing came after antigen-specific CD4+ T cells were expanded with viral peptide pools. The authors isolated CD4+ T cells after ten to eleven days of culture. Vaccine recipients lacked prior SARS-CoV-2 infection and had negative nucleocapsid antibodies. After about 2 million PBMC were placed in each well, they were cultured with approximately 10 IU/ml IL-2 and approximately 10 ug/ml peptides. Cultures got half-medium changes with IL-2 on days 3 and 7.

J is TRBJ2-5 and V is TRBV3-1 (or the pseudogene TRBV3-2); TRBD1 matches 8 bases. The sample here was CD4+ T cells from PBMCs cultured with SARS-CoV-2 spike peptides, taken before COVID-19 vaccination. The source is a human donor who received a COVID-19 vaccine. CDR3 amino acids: CASSQRTGFQETQYF. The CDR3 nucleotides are TGTGCCAGCAGCCAGCGGACAGGGTTTCAAGAGACCCAGTACTTC.